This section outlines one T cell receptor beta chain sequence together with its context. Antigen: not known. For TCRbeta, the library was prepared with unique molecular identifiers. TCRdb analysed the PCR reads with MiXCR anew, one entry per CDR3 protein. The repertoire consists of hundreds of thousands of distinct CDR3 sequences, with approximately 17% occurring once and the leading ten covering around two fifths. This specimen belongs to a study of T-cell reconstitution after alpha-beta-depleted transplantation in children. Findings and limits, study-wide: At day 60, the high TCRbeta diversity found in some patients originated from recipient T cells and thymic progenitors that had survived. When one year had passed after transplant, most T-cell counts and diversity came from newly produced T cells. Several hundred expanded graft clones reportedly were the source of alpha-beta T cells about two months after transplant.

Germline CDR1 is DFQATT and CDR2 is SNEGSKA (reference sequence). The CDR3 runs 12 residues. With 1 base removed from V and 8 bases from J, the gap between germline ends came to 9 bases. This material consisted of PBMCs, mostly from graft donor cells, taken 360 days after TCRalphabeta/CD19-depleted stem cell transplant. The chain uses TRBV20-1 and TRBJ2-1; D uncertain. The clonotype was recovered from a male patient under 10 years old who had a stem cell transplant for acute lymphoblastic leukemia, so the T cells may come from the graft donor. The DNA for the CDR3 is TGCAGTGCTAGAGTTGCGGACGATGAGCAGTTCTTC. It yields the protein CSARVADDEQFF.